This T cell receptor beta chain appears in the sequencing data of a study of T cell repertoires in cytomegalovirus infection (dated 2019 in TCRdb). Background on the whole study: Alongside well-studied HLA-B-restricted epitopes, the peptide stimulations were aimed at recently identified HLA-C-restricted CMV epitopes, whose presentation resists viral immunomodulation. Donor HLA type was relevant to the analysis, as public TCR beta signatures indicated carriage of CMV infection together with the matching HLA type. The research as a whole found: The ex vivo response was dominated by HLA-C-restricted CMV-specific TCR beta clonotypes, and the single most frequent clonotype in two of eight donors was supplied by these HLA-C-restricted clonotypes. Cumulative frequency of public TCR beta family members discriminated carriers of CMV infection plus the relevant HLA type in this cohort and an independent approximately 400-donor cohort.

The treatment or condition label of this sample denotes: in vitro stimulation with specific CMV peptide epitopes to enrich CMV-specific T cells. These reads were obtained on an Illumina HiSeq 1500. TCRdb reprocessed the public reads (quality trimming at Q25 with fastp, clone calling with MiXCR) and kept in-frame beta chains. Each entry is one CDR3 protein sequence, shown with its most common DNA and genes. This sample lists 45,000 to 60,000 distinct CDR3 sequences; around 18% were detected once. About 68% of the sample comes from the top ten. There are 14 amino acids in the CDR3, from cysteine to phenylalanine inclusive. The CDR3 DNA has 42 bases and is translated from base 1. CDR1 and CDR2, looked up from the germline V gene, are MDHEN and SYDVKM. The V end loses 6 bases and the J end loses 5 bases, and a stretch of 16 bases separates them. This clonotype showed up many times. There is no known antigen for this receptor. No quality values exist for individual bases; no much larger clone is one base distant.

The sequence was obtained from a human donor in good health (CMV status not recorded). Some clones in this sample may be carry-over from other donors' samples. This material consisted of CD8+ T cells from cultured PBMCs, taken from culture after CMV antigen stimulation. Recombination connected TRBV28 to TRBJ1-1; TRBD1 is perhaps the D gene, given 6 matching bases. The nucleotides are TGTGCCAGCAGCCTACCAGGGGCGGGGACTGAAGCTTTCTTT. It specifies CASSLPGAGTEAFF. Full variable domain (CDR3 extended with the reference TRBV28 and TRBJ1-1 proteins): DVKVTQSSRYLVKRTGEKVFLECVQDMDHENMFWYRQDPGLGLRLIYFSYDVKMKEKGDIPEGYSVSREKKERFSLILESASTNQTSMYLCASSLPGAGTEAFFGQGTRLTVV.